This TCR beta chain was retrieved from a study of cytomegalovirus exposure and HLA in healthy donors. Study results and limitations: Analysis was carried out at a later point, and it linked a missense DCLRE1C variant to TCR beta V- and J-gene trimming. Links to common viral pathogens appeared, in a later analysis, for several of the most significant clusters.

Donors sampled were nominally healthy, though unrecorded immune exposures were likely. The table lists this clone with a few counts. What it recognizes is unknown. Per germline, CDR1 SEHNR and CDR2 FQNEAQ (reference sequence). The CDR3 loop spans 14 amino acids. The V end was cut by 2 bases, the J end by 2 bases, with 6 bases between. The PCR had 60 Vbeta and 13 Jbeta primers. The protocol was immunoSEQ multiplex PCR, while the TCRdb copy is restricted to in-frame clones and leaves out a portion. The repertoire holds about 110,000 clones, with less than 70% as singletons. Sequenced sample: PBMCs. This rearrangement joins TRBV7-9 to TRBJ1-4, with D unclear. This TCR derives from a woman in her seventies in good health and CMV-seropositive. The CDR3 nucleotides are TGTGCCAGCAGCTTATCACAGACTAATGAAAAACTGTTTTTT. Its translation: CASSLSQTNEKLFF.